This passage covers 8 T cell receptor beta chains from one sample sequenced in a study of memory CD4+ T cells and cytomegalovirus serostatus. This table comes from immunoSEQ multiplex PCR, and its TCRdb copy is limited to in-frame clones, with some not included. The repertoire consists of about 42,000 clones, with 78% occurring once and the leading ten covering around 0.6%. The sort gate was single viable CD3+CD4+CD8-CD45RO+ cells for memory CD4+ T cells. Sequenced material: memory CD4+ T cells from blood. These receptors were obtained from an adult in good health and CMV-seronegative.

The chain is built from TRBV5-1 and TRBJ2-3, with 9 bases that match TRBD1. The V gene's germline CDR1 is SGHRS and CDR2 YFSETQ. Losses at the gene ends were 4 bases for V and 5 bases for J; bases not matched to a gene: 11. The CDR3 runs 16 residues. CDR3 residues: CASSIQTGGTGDTQYF. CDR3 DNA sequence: TGCGCCAGCAGCATACAAACAGGGGGCACGGGAGATACGCAGTATTTT.

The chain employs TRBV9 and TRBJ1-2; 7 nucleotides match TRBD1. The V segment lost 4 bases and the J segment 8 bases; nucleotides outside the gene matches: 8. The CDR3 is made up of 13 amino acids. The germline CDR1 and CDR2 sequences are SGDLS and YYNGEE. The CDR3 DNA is TGTGCCAGCAGCTCAACAGGGGTTTGGGGCTACACCTTC. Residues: CASSSTGVWGYTF.

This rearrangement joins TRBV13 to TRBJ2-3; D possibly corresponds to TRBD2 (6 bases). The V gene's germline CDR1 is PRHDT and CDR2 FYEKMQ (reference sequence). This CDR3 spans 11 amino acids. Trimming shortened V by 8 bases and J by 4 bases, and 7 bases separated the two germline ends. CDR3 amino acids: CASSGADTQYF. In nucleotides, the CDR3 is TGTGCCAGCTCGGGAGCAGATACGCAGTATTTT.

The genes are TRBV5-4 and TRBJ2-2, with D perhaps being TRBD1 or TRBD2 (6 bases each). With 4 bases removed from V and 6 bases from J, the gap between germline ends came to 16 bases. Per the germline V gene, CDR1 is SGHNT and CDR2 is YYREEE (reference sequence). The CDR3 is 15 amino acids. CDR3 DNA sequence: TGTGCCAGCAGCGAGGGGGGATGGTGGGCCGGGGAGCTGTTTTTT. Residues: CASSEGGWWAGELFF.

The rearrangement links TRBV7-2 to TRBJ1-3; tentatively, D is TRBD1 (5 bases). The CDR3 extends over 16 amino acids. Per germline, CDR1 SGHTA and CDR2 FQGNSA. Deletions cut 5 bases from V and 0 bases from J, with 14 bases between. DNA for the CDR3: TGTGCCAGCAGCCCTAGACAGCCGAGCTCTGGAAACACCATATATTTT. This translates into CASSPRQPSSGNTIYF.

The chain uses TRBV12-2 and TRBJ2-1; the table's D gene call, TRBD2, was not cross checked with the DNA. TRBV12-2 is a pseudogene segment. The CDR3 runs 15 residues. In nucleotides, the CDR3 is TGTGCAAGTCGCATGAGGGGGGGCTATTACAATGAGCAGTTCTTC. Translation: CASRMRGGYYNEQFF.

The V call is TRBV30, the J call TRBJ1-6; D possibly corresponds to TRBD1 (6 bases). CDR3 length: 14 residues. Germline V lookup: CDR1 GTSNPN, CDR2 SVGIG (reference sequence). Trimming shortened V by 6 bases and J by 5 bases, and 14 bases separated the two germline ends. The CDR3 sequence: CACIRRGNNSPLHF. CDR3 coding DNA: TGTGCCTGTATCCGGAGGGGGAATAATTCACCCCTCCACTTT.

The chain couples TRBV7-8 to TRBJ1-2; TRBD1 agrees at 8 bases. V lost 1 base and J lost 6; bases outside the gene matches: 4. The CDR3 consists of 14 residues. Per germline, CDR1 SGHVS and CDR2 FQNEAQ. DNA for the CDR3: TGTGCCAGCAGCTTAGGTGGACAGGGACATGGCTACACCTTC. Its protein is CASSLGGQGHGYTF.